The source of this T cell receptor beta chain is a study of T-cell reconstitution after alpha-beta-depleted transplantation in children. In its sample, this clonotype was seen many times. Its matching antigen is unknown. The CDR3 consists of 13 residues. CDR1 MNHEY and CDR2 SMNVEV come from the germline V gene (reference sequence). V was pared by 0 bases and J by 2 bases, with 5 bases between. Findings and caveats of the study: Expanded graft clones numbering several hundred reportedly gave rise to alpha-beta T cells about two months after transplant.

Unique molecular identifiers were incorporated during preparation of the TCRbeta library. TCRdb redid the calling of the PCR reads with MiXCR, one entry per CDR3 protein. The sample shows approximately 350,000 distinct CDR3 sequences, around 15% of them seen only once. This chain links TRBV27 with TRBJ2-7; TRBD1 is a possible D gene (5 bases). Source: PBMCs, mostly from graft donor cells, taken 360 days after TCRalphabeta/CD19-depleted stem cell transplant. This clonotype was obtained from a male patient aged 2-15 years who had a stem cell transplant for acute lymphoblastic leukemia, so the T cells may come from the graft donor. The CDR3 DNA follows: TGTGCCAGCAGTTTATCGGGGCCCTACGAGCAGTACTTC. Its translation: CASSLSGPYEQYF.